This T cell receptor beta chain was recovered during a study of blood T cell repertoires in COVID-19. Overall study: The analysed material was cDNA or gDNA that came from T cells, B-cell-depleted T cells, or PBMCs.

The sample holds a few counts of this clone. Profiling relied on immunoSEQ multiplex PCR, and the TCRdb table lists in-frame clones only, not all of them. The sample includes roughly 70,000 clones, 70% to 90% of them seen just once. Germline assignment: CDR1 SGDLS and CDR2 YYNGEE. Trimming left V 4 bases short and J 8 bases short, with 16 bases between. The CDR3 length is 14 residues. This clonotype was sampled from a man older than 75 with COVID-19, enrolled during active disease. Specimen: peripheral blood. V usage is TRBV9 and J usage is TRBJ2-1; D might be TRBD2 (5 bases). The CDR3 sequence: CASSLGPEADEQFF. The DNA for the CDR3 is TGTGCCAGCAGCTTAGGTCCGGAGGCGGATGAGCAGTTCTTC.